This is a list of T cell receptor beta chains from one sample in a study of blood T cell repertoires in COVID-19. The data were produced by immunoSEQ multiplex PCR, yet TCRdb's version contains in-frame clones alone and is incomplete. The sample consists of about 240,000 clones, approximately 85% of them appearing once. Sequenced input: peripheral blood. All receptors come from a woman of 80 years or more with COVID-19, enrolled during active disease. The CDR3 runs from the conserved cysteine through the conserved F or W. Fields, in order: D gene, clone size, V gene, J gene, CDR3 DNA, CDR3 protein. The D gene is left open where the match is weak. Clone size appears in some rows only: once, few, many, or a class for an expanded clone.

TRBD2	-	TRBV19	TRBJ2-3	TGTGCCAGTAGTAGTCTAAGAGGACTAGGGGCCACAGATACGCAGTATTTT	CASSSLRGLGATDTQYF
TRBD1	-	TRBV28	TRBJ1-1	TGTGCCAGCCCACCACCGGGACAGGGGTTTATTGAAGCTTTCTTT	CASPPPGQGFIEAFF
-	once	TRBV5-1	TRBJ2-2	TGCGCCAGCACTGGACAGTACACCGGGGAGCTGTTTTTT	CASTGQYTGELFF
-	-	TRBV7-2	TRBJ1-4	TGTGCCAGCAGCAAGGGGGGGACTAATGAAAAACTGTTTTTT	CASSKGGTNEKLFF
-	-	TRBV30	TRBJ2-2	TGTGCCTGGAGTCAACAGGGTACGGCCGGGGAGCTGTTTTTT	CAWSQQGTAGELFF
-	-	TRBV3-1/TRBV3-2	TRBJ1-2	TGTGCCAGCAGCCAGGTCCCAGAAGCTAACTATGGCTACACCTTC	CASSQVPEANYGYTF
-	-	TRBV4-3	TRBJ2-3	TGCGCCAGCAGCCAAGCAGGGGCCTCGTCGGTAGATACGCAGTATTTT	CASSQAGASSVDTQYF
-	-	TRBV13	TRBJ2-1	TGTGCCAGCAGCTTAACATACAATGAGCAGTTCTTC	CASSLTYNEQFF
-	-	TRBV15	TRBJ1-5	TGTGCCACCAGCCCCTCCGGACTGAGCAATCAGCCCCAGCATTTT	CATSPSGLSNQPQHF
TRBD1	-	TRBV5-4	TRBJ1-1	TGTGCCAGCAGCTTGGCACGACAGGGCACTGAAGCTTTCTTT	CASSLARQGTEAFF
TRBD1	once	TRBV7-9	TRBJ2-1	TGTGCCAGCAGCAAGGGACAGGGGCCCTACAATGAGCAGTTCTTC	CASSKGQGPYNEQFF
TRBD1	-	TRBV5-8	TRBJ2-2	TGTGCCAGCAGCTTGGAAGGGGGCAGATCCGGGGAGCTGTTTTTT	CASSLEGGRSGELFF
TRBD1	-	TRBV28	TRBJ1-2	TGTGCCACGGCCCACTCACCGGGACAGGGAAAAAATGGCTACACCTTC	CATAHSPGQGKNGYTF
TRBD1	-	TRBV9	TRBJ1-2	TGTGCCAGCAGCGCGGCCGGGACAGATTCTTATGGCTACACCTTC	CASSAAGTDSYGYTF
TRBD2	-	TRBV3-1/TRBV3-2	TRBJ2-7	TGTGCCAGCAGCCAAGATCTAGCGGGGGGCTACGAGCAGTACTTC	CASSQDLAGGYEQYF
-	-	TRBV6-1	TRBJ1-2	TGTGCCAGCAGTGAGGGGAGGGCTGGCTACACCTTC	CASSEGRAGYTF
TRBD1	-	TRBV28	TRBJ2-7	TGTGCCAGCAGTTGGGACAGAAGGTCCTACGAGCAGTACTTC	CASSWDRRSYEQYF
TRBD1	-	TRBV9	TRBJ2-7	TGTGCCAGCAGCGTAGAAGACAGGGCTCCCTACGAGCAGTACTTC	CASSVEDRAPYEQYF
-	-	TRBV7-9	TRBJ1-5	TGTGCCAGCAGCACCACCGGAGGAAGCAATCAGCCCCAGCATTTT	CASSTTGGSNQPQHF
-	-	TRBV5-1	TRBJ2-5	TGCGCCAGCAGCTTTGACACGGAGACCCAGTACTTC	CASSFDTETQYF
TRBD2	-	TRBV6-5	TRBJ2-7	TGTGCCAGCAGTACTACTAGCGGCCTTTCCTACGAGCAGTACTTC	CASSTTSGLSYEQYF
TRBD1	-	TRBV19	TRBJ1-3	TGTGCCAGTAGGACTCGGACAGGCGCTGGAAACACCATATATTTT	CASRTRTGAGNTIYF
-	-	TRBV19	TRBJ1-5	TGTGCCAGTAGTATAGATCCCCGGGATAGTAATCAGCCCCAGCATTTT	CASSIDPRDSNQPQHF
-	-	TRBV11-2	TRBJ2-2	TGTGCCAGCAGCTTAGAAGGGGACACCGGGGAGCTGTTTTTT	CASSLEGDTGELFF
-	-	TRBV6-6	TRBJ1-5	TGTGCCAGCAGGCCCAGGGGATGGCCCCAGCATTTT	CASRPRGWPQHF
-	once	TRBV18	TRBJ2-7	TGTGCCAGCTCACCGGGAGGGGGGGCCTACGAGCAGTACTTC	CASSPGGGAYEQYF
-	-	TRBV30	TRBJ1-6	TGTGCCTGGAGAGGGCCCGCGGGGGAATCCTATAATTCACCCCTCCACTTT	CAWRGPAGESYNSPLHF
TRBD1	-	TRBV2	TRBJ2-2	TGTGCCAGCAGTCGGACAGGGTTGAACACCGGGGAGCTGTTTTTT	CASSRTGLNTGELFF
-	-	TRBV5-4	TRBJ1-1	TGTGCCAGCAGCTTGGGCGGTGTGAACACTGAAGCTTTCTTT	CASSLGGVNTEAFF
-	-	TRBV11-2	TRBJ2-1	TGTGCCAGCAGCTTAAGGGTACAGGCTTACTACAATGAGCAGTTCTTC	CASSLRVQAYYNEQFF
-	few	TRBV29-1	TRBJ2-7	TGCAGCGCCCGTCCACCGACAGAGCCATCCTACGAGCAGTACTTC	CSARPPTEPSYEQYF
-	-	TRBV7-8	TRBJ2-2	TGTGCCAGCAGCCTCGGAGGGGCGGGGACCGGGGAGCTGTTTTTT	CASSLGGAGTGELFF
-	-	TRBV30	TRBJ1-1	TGTGCTTTCAGGATGAACACTGAAGCTTTCTTT	CAFRMNTEAFF
TRBD1	-	TRBV19	TRBJ1-2	TGTGCCAGTAATCGCGACAGGGGGCTCTATGGCTACACCTTC	CASNRDRGLYGYTF
-	-	TRBV14	TRBJ1-3	TGTGCCAGCAGCAAAGGACCTCCTGCCGAGGGCACCATATATTTT	CASSKGPPAEGTIYF
-	-	TRBV2	TRBJ2-2	TGTGCCAGCAGTGAGCGAAGGGGGAACACCGGGGAGCTGTTTTTT	CASSERRGNTGELFF
-	-	TRBV18	TRBJ1-2	TGTGCCAGCTCACCACTGTCGGTGGACTATGGCTACACCTTC	CASSPLSVDYGYTF
-	-	TRBV5-1	TRBJ1-5	TGCGCCAGCAGCTTGGAGAGGGTAAATCAGCCCCAGCATTTT	CASSLERVNQPQHF
-	-	TRBV19	TRBJ2-3	TGTGCCAGTAGCCAGCCCAAGACAGCCCTCACAGATACGCAGTATTTT	CASSQPKTALTDTQYF
TRBD1	-	TRBV5-1	TRBJ1-2	TGCGCCAGCAGCTTGGGGACAGGCGCCTGGGGCTATGGCTACACCTTC	CASSLGTGAWGYGYTF
TRBD2	few	TRBV11-3	TRBJ2-3	TGTGCCAGCAGCCCGGGACTAGCGGTAATCACAGATACGCAGTATTTT	CASSPGLAVITDTQYF
-	-	TRBV20-1	TRBJ1-5	TGCAGTGCTAGTAGGGGGTCAGGCAATCAGCCCCAGCATTTT	CSASRGSGNQPQHF
-	-	TRBV24-1	TRBJ1-5	TGTGCCACCAGTGACCCGAAGGAGAAACAGGGTACCCAGCATTTT	CATSDPKEKQGTQHF
-	-	TRBV19	TRBJ2-1	TGTGCCAGTAGTATTGGCAACAACAATGAGCAGTTCTTC	CASSIGNNNEQFF
-	many	TRBV7-9	TRBJ2-1	TGTGCCAGCAGCTTAGATACAGGAGCCTACAATGAGCAGTTCTTC	CASSLDTGAYNEQFF
-	-	TRBV11-3	TRBJ1-6	TGTGCCAGCAGCTTAGGGACAGAAAATTCACCCCTCCACTTT	CASSLGTENSPLHF
TRBD1	-	TRBV14	TRBJ2-1	TGTGCCAGCAGCCAAGGCGGGACAGGGGTCTACAATGAGCAGTTCTTC	CASSQGGTGVYNEQFF
-	-	TRBV6-6	TRBJ1-2	TGTGCCAGCAGTCAGGACACCTATGGCTACACCTTC	CASSQDTYGYTF